This T cell receptor beta chain originates from a study of tumor-infiltrating lymphocytes in primary liver carcinoma (dated by TCRdb to the late 2010s). About the study as a whole: Of the five patients, three men and two women aged 30 to 69 years, four had hepatocellular carcinoma and one had combined HCC and intrahepatic cholangiocarcinoma. The study combined TCRbeta repertoire sequencing, expression microarrays and whole-exome sequencing across five regions of each liver tumor, with adjacent normal tissue and blood. Technical replicate repertoires showed high reproducibility, with mean shared-clone rates about 0.91 and correlation coefficients above 0.95. The five patients had tumors of stage T1-T3 N0M0, with maximum diameters ranging from about 4.2 to 10 cm. Roughly 3.5 to 7.5 million productive TCRbeta reads were obtained per sample, and no significant difference in read depth was found between tissue types. A total of 35 specimens from 5 patients underwent TCRbeta repertoire sequencing, comprising 25 or so tumor regions, 5 adjacent noncancerous liver tissues and 5 peripheral blood samples. Broader findings and caveats from the paper: Only the TCR beta chain was sequenced, so true repertoire diversity is likely underestimated because unpaired alpha chains were not captured. Only a few patients were included in the study, and the authors note that the findings should be validated in a larger study. Compared with blood, tumors had a significantly larger share of the repertoire taken up by the top 250 clones (p = 0.039). Bulk unsorted samples precluded comparing CD4+ and CD8+ T cell repertoires. Consistent with antigen-driven expansion, pairs of tumor regions showed higher repertoire overlap (mean around 36%) than either tumor-adjacent pairs (around 17%) or tumor-blood pairs (roughly 15%).

Using a constant-region primer and ProtoScript II reverse transcriptase, TCRbeta-specific cDNA was reverse-transcribed from 500 ng total RNA. Construction of the TCRbeta libraries relied on three nested rounds of multiplex PCR, following a slightly modified ARM-PCR procedure. The first two PCR rounds used multiplex TRBV1-TRBV30 forward primers with a Cbeta reverse primer, each for roughly 11 cycles. Sample barcodes and Illumina adapters were added in a final 25-cycle PCR using Deep VentR polymerase. Amplicons of 200-500 bp were gel-purified with a QIAquick gel extraction kit before sequencing. An Illumina HiSeq 2500 was used to sequence the TCRbeta amplicons with 250-bp paired-end reads. In the authors' own workflow: To recover full CDR3 sequences, reads were quality-trimmed using Trimmomatic v0.33 and paired reads were then merged using FLASH v1.2.11. MiGEC v1.2.1b assigned V, D and J germline segments to the rearranged TCRbeta sequences. VDJtools v1.0.0 computed clonotype statistics and Shannon-Wiener diversity indices. Except for diversity analysis, only the 250 most abundant clonotypes of each sample were used in subsequent analyses to reduce sampling bias. TCRdb reworked the public reads: Q25 trimming with fastp, MiXCR clone assembly, productive beta chains retained. Each record represents a unique CDR3 protein, reported with the most common genes and DNA among its rows. Clone size and V and J calls follow TCRdb, not the original study. The sample table lists under 150,000 distinct CDR3 sequences, roughly 70% of them with a count of one. Over 8% of the sample is taken by the ten largest.

A word on this clonotype: Its antigen is not yet known. A read error may account for a junction end that differs from germline.

Total RNA and DNA were co-extracted without cell sorting from around 20-30 mg of bulk tissue using the AllPrep DNA/RNA mini kit. Between late 2015 and early 2016, roughly 5 patients in China with histopathologically diagnosed primary liver carcinoma had their tumors surgically resected. At the time of sampling, the patients were treatment-naive and had chronic HBV infection. Fresh tumor and adjacent tissue pieces were bisected, with one half stored in RNAlater at -80 degrees C and the other half sent for histology. From a lookup of the germline V gene, CDR1 and CDR2 are LGHNT and FRNRAP. The CDR3, from cysteine to phenylalanine, totals 13 residues. The kept DNA is CDR3 alone, 39 bases in frame from the first base.

The V and J segments used are TRBV12-5 and TRBJ2-3; the D gene is perhaps TRBD1, from 5 matching bases. Sequenced sample: tumor-adjacent normal liver tissue. The TCR comes from a woman aged 60 to 75 with primary liver carcinoma and hepatitis B virus infection. In nucleotide form, the sequence is TGTGCTAGTGTTTTGGACAACACAGATACGCAGTATTTT. This translates into CASVLDNTDTQYF. The variable domain in full, with residues beyond the CDR3 obtained from the reference TRBV12-5 and TRBJ2-3 genes, is DARVTQTPRHKVTEMGQEVTMRCQPILGHNTVFWYRQTMMQGLELLAYFRNRAPLDDSGMPKDRFSAEMPDATLATLKIQPSEPRDSAVYFCASVLDNTDTQYFGPGTRLTVL.